This paragraph reports one T cell receptor (beta chain). What it recognizes is unknown. Through template switching, a universal primer site was introduced, and the cDNA contained unique molecular identifiers. TCRdb reprocessed the 5' RACE reads with MiXCR, giving one entry per CDR3 protein. The sample records around 490,000 distinct CDR3 sequences, approximately 16% being singletons. The data belong to a study of identical twins. General study findings and limits: Memory repertoires showed no such pattern, whereas abundant cord blood beta clonotypes carried fewer insertions.

The junction had 6 bases not matched to a gene; V was cut back by 4 bases and J by 1 base. The CDR3 totals 16 residues. Germline V gene sequence: CDR1 SGHVS, CDR2 FNYEAQ. This sample was also put to use in a study of yellow fever vaccine responses in identical twins.

Sequencing was carried out using CD4+ T cells sorted from blood. This TCR came from a woman between 18 and 29 years old in good health. The chain uses TRBV7-6 and TRBJ2-1, with 8 bases fitting TRBD2. The CDR3 nucleotides are TGTGCCAGCAGCTCCATTAGCGGGACTTCCTACAATGAGCAGTTCTTC. It is translated as CASSSISGTSYNEQFF.